This TCR beta chain was retrieved from a study of identical twins. General study findings and limits: Fewer insertions characterized abundant cord blood beta clonotypes, whereas memory repertoires showed none. Zero-insertion analyses could be partly confounded by invariant MAIT and iNKT cells.

This clonotype was detected ten times or more. The antigen is not known. TCRdb reprocessed the 5' RACE reads via MiXCR and lists one record per CDR3 protein. The sample carries some 240,000 distinct CDR3 sequences, roughly a tenth recorded once. Sequencing input: memory T cells sorted from blood. The sequence was collected from a man aged 50 or older in good health.

CDR3 sequence (DNA): TGCGCCAGCAGCCAAGACCGGTATACTGGCTACGAGCAGTACTTC. It yields the protein CASSQDRYTGYEQYF. The chain links TRBV4-1 to TRBJ2-7; D remains ambiguous. V lost 0 bases and J 3 bases, leaving 12 bases between the germline ends. Germline V gives CDR1 MGHRA, CDR2 YSYEKL. The length of the CDR3 is 15 residues.